The 7 T cell receptor beta chains listed next were all sequenced from one sample in a study of blood T cell repertoires in COVID-19. Profiled with immunoSEQ multiplex PCR; TCRdb holds only in-frame clones, not every one. This table has 250,000 to 300,000 clones, about 91% appearing once. Input material: peripheral blood. Source of these receptors: a woman aged 55-70 years with acute or convalescent COVID-19.

This clone was counted between two and nine times. Here the CDR3 DNA reads TGTGCCACCAGTGGTGGAGTAAATAGCAATCAGCCCCAGCATTTT. Protein product: CATSGGVNSNQPQHF. The chain joins TRBV24-1 to TRBJ1-5, with no clear D. CDR1 KGHDR and CDR2 SFDVKD come from the germline V gene. Trimming pared 5 bases from V and 0 bases from J, leaving 10 bases between. The CDR3 contains 15 residues.

The chain carries TRBV27 and TRBJ1-1, with D hard to call. Germline V gene data show CDR1 as MNHEY and CDR2 as SMNVEV (reference sequence). This CDR3 has 16 amino acids. V gave up 0 bases and J gave up 1 base, with 12 bases separating them. CDR3 DNA sequence: TGTGCCAGCAGTTTATCGGGCCTTAATGGGAACACTGAAGCTTTCTTT. It specifies CASSLSGLNGNTEAFF.

The chain employs TRBV18 and TRBJ1-3, with D possibly being TRBD1 (5 bases). Germline values: CDR1 KGHSH, CDR2 LQKENI. CDR3 size: 15 residues. Trimming shortened V by 2 bases and J by 3 bases, and 11 bases separated the two germline ends. The chain's CDR3 is CASSPSAGHGNTIYF. The CDR3 DNA is TGTGCCAGCTCACCATCCGCAGGGCATGGAAACACCATATATTTT.

This clone came up a few times. The rearrangement joins TRBV7-9 to TRBJ2-2; no reliable D call. Germline V lookup: CDR1 SEHNR, CDR2 FQNEAQ (reference sequence). Between the trimmed V and J ends, which lost 4 bases and 3 bases, there was a span of 3 bases. The CDR3 runs 12 residues. CDR3 loop: CASSSDTGELFF. The CDR3 nucleotides read TGTGCCAGCAGCTCCGACACCGGGGAGCTGTTTTTT.

V and J are TRBV7-2 and TRBJ1-2; D may be TRBD1 (5 bases). V dropped 5 bases and J dropped 5 bases, with 18 bases sitting between them. CDR3 length: 15 amino acids. The germline CDR1 and CDR2 sequences are SGHTA and FQGNSA. The CDR3 loop reads CASSPQGAGPYGYTF. The CDR3 coding sequence is TGTGCCAGCAGCCCACAAGGCGCGGGGCCTTATGGCTACACCTTC.

The count of this clone is one. The chain links TRBV7-2 to TRBJ2-5; TRBD2 matches 8 bases. This CDR3 spans 18 amino acids. The V gene end was trimmed by 4 bases and the J gene end by 1 base; junction bases not matched to a gene: 14. Germline CDR1 SGHTA, CDR2 FQGNSA. The CDR3 DNA is TGTGCCAGCAGCTCATTAACCTTAGCGGGGCCCCGCCAAGAGACCCAGTACTTC. This sequence encodes CASSSLTLAGPRQETQYF. The full variable domain, in which reference TRBV7-2 and TRBJ2-5 provide the parts outside the CDR3, is GAGVSQSPSNKVTEKGKDVELRCDPISGHTALYWYRQSLGQGLEFLIYFQGNSAPDKSGLPSDRFSAERTGGSVSTLTIQRTQQEDSAVYLCASSSLTLAGPRQETQYFGPGTRLLVL.

This clone has only one observation. This sequence joins TRBV9 and TRBJ2-7; 8 bases agree with TRBD2. This CDR3 contains 15 residues. Germline CDR1 and CDR2: SGDLS and YYNGEE. V was clipped by 2 bases and J by 3 bases; unmatched bases: 7. CDR3 protein: CASSVSAGAGYEQYF. The CDR3, as DNA: TGTGCCAGCAGCGTTTCAGCGGGGGCGGGCTACGAGCAGTACTTC.